The source of this TCR beta chain is a study of cytomegalovirus exposure and HLA in healthy donors. As regards this clone: Its target is unknown.

Study-wide results and limits: Most TCR sequences were rare, but some public TCRs occurred in many donors. It was around 160 TCR beta chains that were listed as cytomegalovirus-associated. It was taken for granted in presence/absence analyses that sequencing depth across donors was roughly uniform.

Primers: 60 Vbeta forward and 13 Jbeta reverse. Data came from immunoSEQ multiplex PCR; TCRdb stores just in-frame clones and leaves some out. The top ten clones hold about 8% of a sample with 200,000 to 300,000 clones, 81% of them seen once. The sequenced sample consisted of PBMCs. The origin of this receptor is a woman aged 55 to 70 in good health and CMV-seropositive.

The CDR3 DNA is TGTGCCAGCAGCTTGTCGGGTCGGGAGCAGTACTTC. Protein: CASSLSGREQYF. V and J are TRBV5-6 and TRBJ2-7; D is ambiguous. This CDR3 spans 12 amino acids. Trimming took off 1 base at V and 7 bases at J, with 9 bases between the two ends. Germline CDR1 and CDR2: SGHDT and YYEEEE. The variable domain in full, completed from reference TRBV5-6 and TRBJ2-7, reads DAGVTQSPTHLIKTRGQQVTLRCSPKSGHDTVSWYQQALGQGPQFIFQYYEEEERQRGNFPDRFSGHQFPNYSSELNVNALLLGDSALYLCASSLSGREQYFGPGTRLTVT.